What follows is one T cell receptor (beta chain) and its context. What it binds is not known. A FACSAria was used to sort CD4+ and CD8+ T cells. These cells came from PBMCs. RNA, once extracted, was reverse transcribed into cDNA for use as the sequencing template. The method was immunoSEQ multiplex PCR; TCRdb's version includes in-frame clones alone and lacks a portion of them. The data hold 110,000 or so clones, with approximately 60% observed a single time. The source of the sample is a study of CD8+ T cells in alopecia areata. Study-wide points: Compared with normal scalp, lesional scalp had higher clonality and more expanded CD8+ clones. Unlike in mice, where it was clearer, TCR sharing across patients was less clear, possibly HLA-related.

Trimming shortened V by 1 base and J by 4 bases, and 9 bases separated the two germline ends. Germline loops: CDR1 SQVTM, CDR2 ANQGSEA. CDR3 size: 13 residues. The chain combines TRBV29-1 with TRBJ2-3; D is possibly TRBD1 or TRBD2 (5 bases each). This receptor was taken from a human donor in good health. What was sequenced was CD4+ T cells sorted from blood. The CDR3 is CSVEVGVADTQYF. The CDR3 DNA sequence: TGCAGCGTTGAAGTGGGGGTTGCAGATACGCAGTATTTT.